The 14 T cell receptor beta chains listed next were all sequenced from one sample in a study of cytomegalovirus exposure and HLA in healthy donors. A multiplex PCR was run with 60 Vbeta primers and 13 Jbeta primers. Data came from immunoSEQ multiplex PCR; TCRdb stores just in-frame clones and leaves some out. Of around 120,000 clones listed, 77% are singletons. Sequenced input: PBMCs. The receptors originated from a human donor in good health.

The chain links TRBV15 to TRBJ1-1; 11 bases are shared with TRBD1. Per germline, CDR1 LNHNV and CDR2 YYDKDF (reference sequence). This CDR3 spans 15 amino acids. With V trimmed by 2 bases and J by 6 bases, 5 bases remained unmatched. CDR3 nucleotide sequence: TGTGCCACCAGCAGACCGAAGGGACAGGGGGCTGAAGCTTTCTTT. Residues: CATSRPKGQGAEAFF.

The chain combines TRBV28 with TRBJ1-2, with TRBD1 as a possible D gene (6 bases). The CDR3 spans 13 residues. Trimming stripped 7 bases from V and 6 bases from J, with 15 bases between. Germline V gene lookup returns CDR1 MDHEN and CDR2 SYDVKM. CDR3 sequence reads: CASISGGRDGYTF. Written as DNA, the CDR3 is TGTGCCAGCATCTCGGGGGGGCGCGATGGCTACACCTTC.

The V gene is TRBV27, the J gene TRBJ2-5, with TRBD2 matching over 15 bases. With 7 bases clipped from V and 6 bases from J, the junction kept 6 bases outside the gene matches. Germline V gene data show CDR1 as MNHEY and CDR2 as SMNVEV (reference sequence). The CDR3 has 15 residues. CDR3 amino acids: CASTGLAGGQKTQYF. The CDR3 DNA follows: TGTGCCAGCACCGGACTAGCGGGAGGGCAGAAGACCCAGTACTTC.

The rearrangement joins TRBV18 to TRBJ2-7, with 12 positions matching TRBD2. CDR1 KGHSH and CDR2 LQKENI come from the germline V gene. The junction had 5 bases not matched to a gene; V was cut back by 3 bases and J by 5 bases. The CDR3 is 15 amino acids. The CDR3 spells CASSPSTSGSHEQYF. Here the CDR3 DNA reads TGTGCCAGCTCACCTTCGACTAGCGGGAGCCACGAGCAGTACTTC.

The chain couples TRBV15 to TRBJ2-5, with TRBD2 as a possible D gene (5 bases). Germline loops: CDR1 LNHNV, CDR2 YYDKDF (reference sequence). The CDR3 sequence is 14 residues long. Trimming pared 3 bases from V and 5 bases from J, leaving 13 bases between. CDR3 DNA sequence: TGTGCCACCAGCAGTACCGGGAAGGGCGAGACCCAGTACTTC. Protein: CATSSTGKGETQYF.

The chain employs TRBV28 and TRBJ2-6; TRBD1 might be the D (6 bases). The CDR3 spans 18 residues. Germline V gives CDR1 MDHEN, CDR2 SYDVKM. V was clipped by 2 bases and J by 0 bases, with 14 bases between them. The DNA for the CDR3 is TGTGCCAGCAGTTTACCCGGACAGCCCAGCTCTGGGGCCAACGTCCTGACTTTC. Protein sequence: CASSLPGQPSSGANVLTF.

The chain joins TRBV5-1 to TRBJ1-1; the D is unclear. CDR1 SGHRS and CDR2 YFSETQ come from the germline V gene. V was trimmed by 0 bases and J by 1 base, leaving 4 bases between them. This CDR3 region has 13 residues. CDR3 in amino acids: CASSLAENTEAFF. CDR3 DNA: TGCGCCAGCAGCTTGGCAGAGAACACTGAAGCTTTCTTT.

This chain links TRBV9 with TRBJ2-2; 14 bases line up with TRBD2. The V and J ends lost 3 bases and 5 bases, in that order; junction bases with no gene match: 3. The V gene's germline CDR1 is SGDLS and CDR2 YYNGEE. The CDR3 totals 16 residues. Here the CDR3 reads CASSARLAGGTGELFF. The CDR3 bases are TGTGCCAGCAGCGCTAGACTAGCGGGAGGGACCGGGGAGCTGTTTTTT.

Concerning this clone: This same CDR3 is encoded by further DNA sequences in the sample. The gene calls are TRBV27 and TRBJ2-3, with D possibly matching TRBD2 (6 bases). Trimming removed 1 base from V and 1 base from J, with 12 bases in between. The length of the CDR3 is 16 residues. Germline V gives CDR1 MNHEY, CDR2 SMNVEV (reference sequence). The CDR3 DNA sequence: TGTGCCAGCAGTTTATGGGCAGGCGGGGGCACAGATACGCAGTATTTT. It is translated as CASSLWAGGGTDTQYF.

This clone counts as large. This chain links TRBV6-1 with TRBJ1-2; D may be TRBD1 (6 bases). Trimming shortened V by 2 bases and J by 4 bases, and 11 bases separated the two germline ends. This CDR3 has 14 residues. CDR1 MNHNS and CDR2 SASEGT come from the germline V gene. The CDR3 DNA sequence: TGTGCCAGCAGTGAATGGTCGGACAGCTATGGCTACACCTTC. Protein product: CASSEWSDSYGYTF.

The J gene is TRBJ2-5, the V gene TRBV15, with 8 bases fitting TRBD1. This CDR3 spans 16 amino acids. With 2 bases clipped from V and 5 bases from J, the junction kept 10 bases outside the gene matches. The germline CDR1 and CDR2 sequences are LNHNV and YYDKDF (reference sequence). For the CDR3, the DNA is TGTGCCACCAGCAGATCCCGGACAGGGATTGCCGAGACCCAGTACTTC. Amino acid sequence: CATSRSRTGIAETQYF.

This sequence joins TRBV5-4 and TRBJ2-3; D not resolved. CDR3 size: 15 residues. V was clipped by 0 bases and J by 3 bases, with 11 bases between them. CDR1 SGHNT and CDR2 YYREEE come from the germline V gene (reference sequence). The CDR3 bases are TGTGCCAGCAGCTTGGGGGCCCGCCCTACAGATACGCAGTATTTT. This sequence encodes CASSLGARPTDTQYF.

The chain's CDR3 is CASSHPDSSYEQYF. DNA for the CDR3: TGTGCCAGCAGCCACCCGGACAGCTCCTACGAGCAGTACTTC. V is TRBV5-4 and J is TRBJ2-7, with a weak D call TRBD1 (6 bases). Germline CDR1 is SGHNT and CDR2 is YYREEE (reference sequence). The CDR3 sequence is 14 residues long. With 4 bases removed from V and 0 bases from J, the gap between germline ends came to 11 bases.

The rearrangement links TRBV2 to TRBJ2-5; TRBD2 aligns across 8 bases. Matching the DNA end better, TRBJ2-7 makes the J call doubtful. This CDR3 comprises 13 residues. Germline loops: CDR1 SNHLY, CDR2 FYNNEI. The CDR3 sequence is CASSRGGAYEQYF. In DNA form, the CDR3 reads TGTGCCAGCTCCCGGGGGGGCGCCTACGAGCAGTACTTC.